The clone carrying this T cell receptor beta chain was seen many times. Its antigen remains unknown. The germline V gene encodes CDR1 SQVTM and CDR2 ANQGSEA. Deletions cut 4 bases from V and 4 bases from J, with 10 bases between. The CDR3 runs 12 residues. This entry comes from a study of T-cell reconstitution after alpha-beta-depleted transplantation in children. Notes on the study in general: About two months after transplant, alpha-beta T cells reportedly came from several hundred expanded graft clones.

Unique molecular identifiers were incorporated when the TCRbeta library was constructed. TCRdb re-analysed the PCR reads in MiXCR, keeping a single row per CDR3 protein. The sample lists around 78,000 distinct CDR3 sequences, 11% to 15% occurring once. Sequencing used PBMCs, mostly from graft donor cells, obtained 180 days after TCRalphabeta/CD19-depleted stem cell transplant. The chain couples TRBV29-1 to TRBJ1-1; tentative D call: TRBD1 (5 bases). The receptor was derived from a male patient aged 2 to 9 who had a stem cell transplant for acute lymphoblastic leukemia, so the T cells may come from the graft donor. CDR3 in amino acids: CSVVGVVTEAFF. CDR3 bases: TGCAGCGTTGTGGGGGTGGTCACTGAAGCTTTCTTT. The variable domain in full, with the rest retrieved from reference TRBV29-1 and TRBJ1-1, is SAVISQKPSRDICQRGTSLTIQCQVDSQVTMMFWYRQQPGQSLTLIATANQGSEATYESGFVIDKFPISRPNLTFSTLTVSNMSPEDSSIYLCSVVGVVTEAFFGQGTRLTVV.